These 32 T cell receptor beta chains were all obtained from the same sample, sequenced in a study of blood T cell repertoires in COVID-19. Clones were sequenced by immunoSEQ multiplex PCR, and TCRdb holds only the in-frame ones, with some missing. The table shows about 60,000 clones, with approximately 88% occurring only once. The sequencing sample was made of peripheral blood. These receptors were collected from a young man with COVID-19, enrolled during active disease.

The gene calls are TRBV4-2 and TRBJ1-5, with D maybe TRBD1 (5 bases). The CDR3 has 15 residues. The germline CDR1 and CDR2 sequences are LGHNA and YNFKEQ. Trimming stripped 0 bases from V and 3 bases from J, with 9 bases between. CDR3 in amino acids: CASSQEGQDNQPQHF. The CDR3 nucleotides read TGTGCCAGCAGCCAAGAGGGGCAGGACAATCAGCCCCAGCATTTT.

This chain connects TRBV4-3 to TRBJ1-2, with a possible D match to TRBD1 (5 bases). The CDR3 has 13 residues. The V gene's germline CDR1 is LGHNA and CDR2 YSLEER. V was shortened by 4 bases and J by 5 bases, with 11 bases between the two germline ends. DNA for the CDR3: TGCGCCAGCAGCCGAGGGACTCGATATGGCTACACCTTC. Translation: CASSRGTRYGYTF.

The chain recombines TRBV7-9 with TRBJ1-2; 10 nucleotides align to TRBD1. CDR3 size: 14 residues. Germline V gives CDR1 SEHNR, CDR2 FQNEAQ (reference sequence). Trimming cost V 4 bases and J 1 base; bases outside gene matches: 0. The DNA of the CDR3 is TGTGCCAGCAGCTGGGACAGGGGTAACTATGGCTACACCTTC. Protein product: CASSWDRGNYGYTF.

The CDR3 sequence: CASSSPGEQFF. For the CDR3, the DNA is TGTGCCAGCAGTTCGCCGGGTGAGCAGTTCTTC. V usage is TRBV7-2 and J usage is TRBJ2-1; D gene uncertain. CDR3 length: 11 amino acids. The V gene's germline CDR1 is SGHTA and CDR2 FQGNSA. The V gene lost 6 bases and the J gene lost 9 bases, with 9 bases spanning the gap.

J is TRBJ1-3 and V is TRBV28; 7 bases fit TRBD1. In germline, CDR1 is MDHEN, CDR2 SYDVKM. There are 15 residues in the CDR3. V gave up 6 bases and J gave up 4 bases; unmatched junction bases: 9. The CDR3 DNA reads TGTGCCAGCAGAAACAGGGGCATCCCCGGAAACACCATATATTTT. Protein sequence: CASRNRGIPGNTIYF.

The chain combines TRBV4-1 with TRBJ2-1; 8 nucleotides agree with TRBD1. From germline, CDR1 is MGHRA and CDR2 YSYEKL. The CDR3 covers 17 residues. The V gene end was trimmed by 1 base and the J gene end by 10 bases; junction bases not matched to a gene: 15. The CDR3 bases are TGCGCCAGCAGCCAAGCCGGGACAGGCGCGCTCTCAATCGAGCAGTTCTTC. This codes for CASSQAGTGALSIEQFF.

The rearrangement uses TRBV6-2 or TRBV6-3 and TRBJ1-2; D is unclear. The CDR3 covers 11 residues. V shed 2 bases and J shed 6 bases, with 4 bases lying between them. Germline CDR1 is MNHEY and CDR2 is SVGEGT. The CDR3 nucleotides are TGTGCCAGCAGTTACCTTGATGGCTACACCTTC. It codes for CASSYLDGYTF.

The chain uses TRBV27 and TRBJ2-3; a possible D gene is TRBD2 (5 bases). V lost 8 bases and J 1 base, leaving 13 bases between the germline ends. The CDR3 extends over 14 amino acids. CDR1 is MNHEY, CDR2 SMNVEV, per germline (reference sequence). The DNA for the CDR3 is TGTGCCAGCTCAGCCCGGGGTGGCACAGATACGCAGTATTTT. Translation: CASSARGGTDTQYF.

The chain joins TRBV7-9 to TRBJ2-3; 10 bases map to TRBD2. V was clipped by 5 bases and J by 6 bases; unmatched bases: 8. The CDR3 has 15 residues. Germline lookup yields CDR1 SEHNR and CDR2 FQNEAQ (reference sequence). For the CDR3, the DNA is TGTGCCAGCAGCCCGACTAGCGGGTCCGGGGATACGCAGTATTTT. As protein: CASSPTSGSGDTQYF.

This clone was seen more than once but under ten times. The gene calls are TRBV28 and TRBJ2-1; 14 positions agree with TRBD2. V was pared by 4 bases and J by 6 bases, with 8 bases of the junction left unmatched. Per the germline V gene, CDR1 is MDHEN and CDR2 is SYDVKM. The CDR3 spans 17 residues. CDR3: CASSSDTGTSGGNEQFF. The CDR3 nucleotides are TGTGCCAGCAGTTCCGACACCGGGACTAGCGGGGGCAATGAGCAGTTCTTC. The full variable domain, its missing parts supplied by reference TRBV28 and TRBJ2-1, is DVKVTQSSRYLVKRTGEKVFLECVQDMDHENMFWYRQDPGLGLRLIYFSYDVKMKEKGDIPEGYSVSREKKERFSLILESASTNQTSMYLCASSSDTGTSGGNEQFFGPGTRLTVL.

This clone turned up a few times. V is TRBV15 and J is TRBJ1-4; 10 positions agree with TRBD1. The CDR3 spans 17 residues. The germline gives CDR1 LNHNV, CDR2 YYDKDF (reference sequence). V shed 0 bases and J 6 bases; nucleotides not matched to a gene: 7. This chain's CDR3 is CATSRDLMDRGDEKLFF. In DNA form, the CDR3 reads TGTGCCACCAGCAGAGATTTGATGGACAGGGGGGATGAAAAACTGTTTTTT.

The chain carries TRBV3-1 (or the pseudogene TRBV3-2) and TRBJ1-6; no reliable D call. CDR3 length: 15 residues. Trimming removed 2 bases at V and 4 bases at J, with 9 bases between. Germline V lookup: CDR1 LGHDT, CDR2 YNNKEL (reference sequence). CDR3 protein: CASSQQQSYNSPLHF. Written as DNA, the CDR3 is TGTGCCAGCAGCCAACAACAGAGTTATAATTCACCCCTCCACTTT.

The chain couples TRBV6-5 to TRBJ1-3, with 7 bases lining up with TRBD1. Germline V lookup: CDR1 MNHEY, CDR2 SVGAGI. This CDR3 comprises 15 residues. V shed 6 bases and J 1 base; nucleotides not matched to a gene: 6. The CDR3 DNA follows: TGTGCCAGCAGAAACAGGGGTGGGTCTGGAAACACCATATATTTT. This sequence encodes CASRNRGGSGNTIYF.

This clone was observed a handful of times. The V call is TRBV2, the J call TRBJ2-7, with D perhaps TRBD2 (5 bases). Germline V CDR1 and CDR2: SNHLY, FYNNEI. This CDR3 has 14 amino acids. The V end lost 5 bases, the J end lost 2 bases, and 13 bases lay between the germline ends. The CDR3 bases are TGTGCCAGCAGTTTGGCCGGAGGCACCTACGAGCAGTACTTC. This codes for CASSLAGGTYEQYF.

The chain joins TRBV2 to TRBJ1-5; a weak D match, TRBD1 (5 bases). Germline V gives CDR1 SNHLY, CDR2 FYNNEI. The V and J ends lost 1 base and 6 bases respectively, with 10 bases between them. The CDR3 has 14 residues. CDR3: CASSEGTSSQPQHF. The DNA for the CDR3 is TGTGCCAGCAGTGAAGGGACAAGTAGTCAGCCCCAGCATTTT.

On this clone: The germline gene is not matched at one end of the junction; a read error may be the cause. The chain joins TRBV28 to TRBJ2-3; D is undetermined. CDR3 size: 12 residues. Germline CDR1 and CDR2: MDHEN and SYDVKM. The chain's CDR3 is CVSSSSTDTQYF. Here the CDR3 DNA reads TGTGTCAGCAGTTCGAGCACAGATACGCAGTATTTT.

V and J are TRBV7-9 and TRBJ2-5; 10 bases are shared with TRBD1. This CDR3 spans 16 amino acids. The germline CDR1 and CDR2 sequences are SEHNR and FQNEAQ (reference sequence). The V and J ends lost 5 bases and 1 base, in that order; junction bases with no gene match: 7. CDR3 coding DNA: TGTGCCAGCAGCCAGACAGGGGGCGGTGGCCAAGAGACCCAGTACTTC. Translating it yields CASSQTGGGGQETQYF.

This chain uses TRBV10-3 with TRBJ2-7; 8 nucleotides agree with TRBD1. Germline loops: CDR1 ENHRY, CDR2 SYGVKD. CDR3 length equals 13 residues. Unmatched junction bases numbered 3, after V lost 6 bases and J lost 2 bases. CDR3 bases: TGTGCCATCAGGAACAGGGGGACCTACGAGCAGTACTTC. Translating it yields CAIRNRGTYEQYF.

Comments on this clone: Different DNA sequences within this sample yield the same CDR3. The chain couples TRBV5-1 to TRBJ2-7; weak D call: TRBD2 (6 bases). Looked up from germline, CDR1 is SGHRS and CDR2 is YFSETQ. Deletions cut 3 bases from V and 4 bases from J, with 8 bases between. This CDR3 is 12 amino acids long. For the CDR3, the DNA is TGCGCCAGCAGCTCCGGGACTTACGAGCAGTACTTC. Translation gives CASSSGTYEQYF.

The chain employs TRBV3-1 (or the pseudogene TRBV3-2) and TRBJ1-2, with TRBD1 matching 8 bases. Germline V lookup: CDR1 LGHDT, CDR2 YNNKEL (reference sequence). CDR3 size: 14 residues. V gave up 4 bases and J gave up 3 bases; unmatched junction bases: 4. The CDR3 DNA is TGTGCCAGCAGCCGGCAGGGGGCCGACTATGGCTACACCTTC. Its translation is CASSRQGADYGYTF.

This clone was counted once. The chain couples TRBV4-3 to TRBJ2-7; 12 bases map to TRBD2. Trimming took 4 bases from V and 2 from J; bases not matched to a gene: 24. The CDR3 has 22 residues. Per germline, CDR1 LGHNA and CDR2 YSLEER. This CDR3 reads CASSRYPGGGRTSGTDPYEQYF. The CDR3 region has the DNA TGCGCCAGCAGCCGATACCCCGGGGGGGGCAGGACTAGCGGGACTGATCCCTACGAGCAGTACTTC.

The chain has TRBV4-1 and TRBJ1-6, with D perhaps matching TRBD1 (6 bases). The V end was cut by 1 base, the J end by 9 bases, with 16 bases between. Germline CDR1 is MGHRA and CDR2 is YSYEKL. The CDR3 length is 16 residues. CDR3 loop: CASSQVLWGQGSPLHF. CDR3 nucleotide sequence: TGCGCCAGCAGCCAAGTTTTGTGGGGGCAGGGTTCACCCCTCCACTTT.

This chain uses TRBV15 with TRBJ2-7, with D possibly matching TRBD1 (6 bases). Trimming removed 2 bases from V and 6 bases from J, with 11 bases in between. This CDR3 is built from 13 residues. Germline V lookup: CDR1 LNHNV, CDR2 YYDKDF (reference sequence). The CDR3 nucleotides read TGTGCCACCAGCAGAACGACAGGCGCCGAGCAGTACTTC. Protein product: CATSRTTGAEQYF.

V and J are TRBV28 and TRBJ1-2, with TRBD1 matching over 9 bases. Germline assignment: CDR1 MDHEN and CDR2 SYDVKM. The CDR3 covers 15 residues. The junction had 8 bases not matched to a gene; V was cut back by 5 bases and J by 4 bases. DNA for the CDR3: TGTGCCAGCAGTCGGGGACAGGGCTCGTTCTATGGCTACACCTTC. Amino acids: CASSRGQGSFYGYTF.

There are a few counts of this clone. The chain is built from TRBV10-1 and TRBJ2-3, with 8 bases lining up with TRBD2. The CDR3 totals 16 residues. Germline V gene data show CDR1 as WNHNN and CDR2 as SYGVQD (reference sequence). The V and J ends lost 0 bases and 4 bases, in that order; junction bases with no gene match: 6. CDR3 DNA sequence: TGCGCCAGCAGTGAGTCGGAGGGCGGGAGGTCAGATACGCAGTATTTT. It translates to CASSESEGGRSDTQYF.

This clone showed up just once. The chain carries TRBV19 and TRBJ2-7; TRBD1 matches 11 bases. Germline V gene sequence: CDR1 LNHDA, CDR2 SQIVND (reference sequence). V trimming: 3 bases; J trimming: 7 bases; junction bases outside the gene matches: 8. This CDR3 spans 15 amino acids. The CDR3 DNA reads as TGTGCCAGTAGTATGGACAGGGGGCACTTTGAGGAGCAGTACTTC. This sequence encodes CASSMDRGHFEEQYF. The whole variable domain, remainder taken from reference TRBV19 and TRBJ2-7, is DGGITQSPKYLFRKEGQNVTLSCEQNLNHDAMYWYRQDPGQGLRLIYYSQIVNDFQKGDIAEGYSVSREKKESFPLTVTSAQKNPTAFYLCASSMDRGHFEEQYFGPGTRLTVT.

CDR3 region: CASSPGLAGVWEQYF. In DNA, the CDR3 is TGTGCCAGCAGCCCGGGACTAGCGGGAGTCTGGGAGCAGTACTTC. The chain is built from TRBV11-3 and TRBJ2-7, with TRBD2 identical over 14 bases. V shed 5 bases and J 7 bases; nucleotides not matched to a gene: 7. There are 15 residues in the CDR3. The germline V gene encodes CDR1 SGHNT and CDR2 YENEEA.

V usage is TRBV7-9 and J usage is TRBJ1-6; possible D gene TRBD1, 5 bases. The CDR3 extends over 16 amino acids. From germline, CDR1 is SEHNR and CDR2 FQNEAQ (reference sequence). Trimming removed 2 bases from V and 6 bases from J, with 14 bases in between. The DNA for the CDR3 is TGTGCCAGCAGCTTAAGGGGCAGGACTATTAATTCACCCCTCCACTTT. Its translation is CASSLRGRTINSPLHF.

This clone was seen more than once but under ten times. The chain combines TRBV19 with TRBJ2-5; D might be TRBD1 (5 bases). Trimming removed 0 bases from V and 2 bases from J, with 19 bases in between. The CDR3 runs to 18 residues. Germline loops: CDR1 LNHDA, CDR2 SQIVND (reference sequence). The CDR3 DNA reads as TGTGCCAGTAGTATAGACAAAAATCGCATGGACATTCAAGAGACCCAGTACTTC. It encodes CASSIDKNRMDIQETQYF.

This clone was seen only once. Here the CDR3 DNA reads TGTGCCACCAGCCCGGGGGGGCCCTCTGGGGCCAACGTCCTGACTTTC. Protein: CATSPGGPSGANVLTF. The genes are TRBV15 and TRBJ2-6; TRBD2 matches at 8 bases. Germline V gene data show CDR1 as LNHNV and CDR2 as YYDKDF (reference sequence). The CDR3 is 16 residues long. J lost 0 bases, V lost 5 bases, and 3 bases had no gene match.

The V and J genes are TRBV7-9 and TRBJ1-1; the match to TRBD1 covers 9 bases. V was clipped by 3 bases and J by 4 bases; unmatched bases: 0. Looked up from germline, CDR1 is SEHNR and CDR2 is FQNEAQ (reference sequence). The CDR3 contains 13 residues. CDR3 DNA: TGTGCCAGCAGCTTGGACAGGGGCACTGAAGCTTTCTTT. Its protein is CASSLDRGTEAFF. Variable domain in full (rest from reference TRBV7-9 and TRBJ1-1): DTGVSQNPRHKITKRGQNVTFRCDPISEHNRLYWYRQTLGQGPEFLTYFQNEAQLEKSRLLSDRFSAERPKGSFSTLEIQRTEQGDSAMYLCASSLDRGTEAFFGQGTRLTVV.

The chain combines TRBV28 with TRBJ1-1; possible D gene TRBD1, 5 bases. Germline CDR1 and CDR2: MDHEN and SYDVKM. The CDR3 has 15 amino acids. V was clipped by 6 bases and J by 1 base, with 15 bases between them. CDR3 in DNA: TGTGCCAGCAGAGAGCCCCGGACAACGAACACTGAAGCTTTCTTT. Translation gives CASREPRTTNTEAFF.